This TCR beta chain was observed in a study of vaccination and CD4 T cells after COVID-19. Study context: The convalescents were made up of six males and four females, two of whom were Hispanic. Overall study findings and caveats: Spike mono-reactivity was shown by 304 of 307 vaccine-specific clones in convalescent patients. SARS-CoV-2-reactive clonotypes showed a nonsignificant median rise from about 20 to 38.

The study sequenced cultured CD4+ T cell DNA using the Oncomine TCR Beta short-read assay. Cultured CD4+ T cells yielded the extracted genomic DNA. From the PCR reads, TCRdb called clonotypes with MiXCR, one entry per CDR3 protein. The sample carries about 20,000 distinct CDR3 sequences, about 50% recorded once. With respect to this clonotype: The target antigen is unknown.

Regarding treatment: roughly 10-day PBMC culture with coronavirus spike peptide pools or control peptides (ViraFEST assay). Sample: CD4+ T cells from blood, cultured in vitro. This TCR came from a human donor who had recovered from COVID-19.

The CDR3 spells CSARDAGASNQPQHF. The CDR3 DNA reads TGCAGTGCTAGAGATGCAGGGGCGAGCAATCAGCCCCAGCATTTT. V gene TRBV20-1 combines with J gene TRBJ1-5; D possibly corresponds to TRBD1 (6 bases). Germline CDR1 DFQATT, CDR2 SNEGSKA (reference sequence). V lost 0 bases and J 1 base, leaving 10 bases between the germline ends. The CDR3 covers 15 residues.